The entry below describes one T cell receptor beta chain. Its antigen is undetermined. The V end lost 7 bases, the J end lost 6 bases, and 24 bases lay between the germline ends. There are 17 residues in the CDR3. The germline CDR1 and CDR2 sequences are MDHEN and SYDVKM. These data belong to a study of cytomegalovirus exposure and HLA in healthy donors. Across the study: Approximately 85 million unique TCRs from HLA-typed donors were held in an early data release. Study-wide points: TRBV6-2, TRBV6-3 and some other V segments were unresolvable in 87-base-pair reads. When analyzed later, a missense DCLRE1C variant was found to be linked to TCR beta V- and J-gene trimming.

Amplification used 60 Vbeta primers and 13 Jbeta primers. Method: immunoSEQ multiplex PCR; TCRdb's copy keeps in-frame clones and lacks some. Among 100,000 to 120,000 clones listed, roughly 86% were seen once. The sample comprised PBMCs. This receptor was taken from a man aged 40-50 years in good health and CMV-seronegative. The genes are TRBV28 and TRBJ2-2; weak D call: TRBD1 (6 bases). The CDR3: CASILSRQALEPGELFF. CDR3 coding DNA: TGTGCCAGCATCCTCTCGAGACAGGCGTTGGAACCCGGGGAGCTGTTTTTT.